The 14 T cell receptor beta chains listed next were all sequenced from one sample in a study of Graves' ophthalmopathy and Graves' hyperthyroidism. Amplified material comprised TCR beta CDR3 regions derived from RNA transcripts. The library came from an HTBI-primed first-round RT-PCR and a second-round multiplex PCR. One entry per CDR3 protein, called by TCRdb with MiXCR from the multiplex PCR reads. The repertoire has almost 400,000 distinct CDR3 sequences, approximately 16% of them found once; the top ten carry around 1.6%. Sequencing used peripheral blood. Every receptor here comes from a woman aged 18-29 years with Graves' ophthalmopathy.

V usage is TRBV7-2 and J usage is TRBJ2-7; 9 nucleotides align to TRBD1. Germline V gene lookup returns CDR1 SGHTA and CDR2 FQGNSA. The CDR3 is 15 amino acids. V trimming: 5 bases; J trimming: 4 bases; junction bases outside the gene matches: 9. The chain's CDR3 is CASSAYRGPGYEQYF. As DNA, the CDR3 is TGTGCCAGCAGCGCTTACAGGGGGCCCGGGTACGAGCAGTACTTC.

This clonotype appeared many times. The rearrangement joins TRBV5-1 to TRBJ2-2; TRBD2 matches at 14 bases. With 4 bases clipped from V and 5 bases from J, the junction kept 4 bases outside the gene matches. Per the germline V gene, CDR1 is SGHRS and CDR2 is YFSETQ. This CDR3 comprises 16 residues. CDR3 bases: TGCGCCAGCAGCCCGGGACTAGCGGGAGAAACCGGGGAGCTGTTTTTT. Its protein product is CASSPGLAGETGELFF.

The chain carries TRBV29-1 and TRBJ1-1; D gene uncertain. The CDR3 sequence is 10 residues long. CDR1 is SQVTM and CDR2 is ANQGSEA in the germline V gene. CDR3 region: CAQQNTEAFF. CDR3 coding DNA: TGCGCACAACAAAACACTGAAGCTTTCTTT.

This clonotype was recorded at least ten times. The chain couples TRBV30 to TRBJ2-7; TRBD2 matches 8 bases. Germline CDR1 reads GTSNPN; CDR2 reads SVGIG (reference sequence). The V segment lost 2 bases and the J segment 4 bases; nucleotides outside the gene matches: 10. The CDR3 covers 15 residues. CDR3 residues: CAWSLSKRGTYEQYF. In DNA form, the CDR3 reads TGTGCCTGGAGTTTGTCAAAGCGGGGGACTTACGAGCAGTACTTC.

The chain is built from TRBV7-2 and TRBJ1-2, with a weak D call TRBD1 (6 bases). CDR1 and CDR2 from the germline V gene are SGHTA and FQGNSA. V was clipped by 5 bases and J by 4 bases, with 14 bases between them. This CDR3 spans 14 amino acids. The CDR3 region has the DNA TGTGCCAGCAGCGCCCGACAGGACCCCTATGGCTACACCTTC. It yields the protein CASSARQDPYGYTF.

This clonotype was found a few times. The CDR3 loop reads CASSSGTGQEAEAFF. The CDR3 DNA sequence: TGTGCCAGCAGTTCAGGGACAGGTCAAGAGGCTGAAGCTTTCTTT. The chain combines TRBV28 with TRBJ1-1; 8 nucleotides agree with TRBD1. The CDR3 has 15 amino acids. Trimming at V came to 4 bases and at J to 6 bases, leaving 10 bases not matched to a gene. Germline V gene lookup returns CDR1 MDHEN and CDR2 SYDVKM.

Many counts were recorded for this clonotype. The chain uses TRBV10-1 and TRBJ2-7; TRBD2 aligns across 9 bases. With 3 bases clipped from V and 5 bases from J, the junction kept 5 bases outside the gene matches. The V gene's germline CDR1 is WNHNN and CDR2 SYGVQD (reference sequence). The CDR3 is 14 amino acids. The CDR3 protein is CASSEVAGDDEQYF. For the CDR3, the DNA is TGCGCCAGCAGTGAAGTAGCGGGAGACGACGAGCAGTACTTC.

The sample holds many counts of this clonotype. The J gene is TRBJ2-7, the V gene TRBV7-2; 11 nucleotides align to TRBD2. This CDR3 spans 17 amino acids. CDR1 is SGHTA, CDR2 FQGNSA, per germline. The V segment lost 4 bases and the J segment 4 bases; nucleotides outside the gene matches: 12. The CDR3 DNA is TGTGCCAGCAGCTCCCTGGGGGCTAGCGGGGGGCAATACGAGCAGTACTTC. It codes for CASSSLGASGGQYEQYF.

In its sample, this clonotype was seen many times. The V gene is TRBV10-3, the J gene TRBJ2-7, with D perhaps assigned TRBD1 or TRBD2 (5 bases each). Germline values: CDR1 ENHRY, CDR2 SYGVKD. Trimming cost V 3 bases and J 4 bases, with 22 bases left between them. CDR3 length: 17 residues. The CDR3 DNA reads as TGTGCCATCAGTGACCCCCGGGGCCGGGGTTTGAAGTACGAGCAGTACTTC. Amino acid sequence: CAISDPRGRGLKYEQYF.

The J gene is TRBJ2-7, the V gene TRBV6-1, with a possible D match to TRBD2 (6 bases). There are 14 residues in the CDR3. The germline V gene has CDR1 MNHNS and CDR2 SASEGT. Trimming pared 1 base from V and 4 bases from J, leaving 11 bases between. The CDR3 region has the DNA TGTGCCAGCAGTGAAGGGCTGAGCGGGTACGAGCAGTACTTC. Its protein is CASSEGLSGYEQYF.

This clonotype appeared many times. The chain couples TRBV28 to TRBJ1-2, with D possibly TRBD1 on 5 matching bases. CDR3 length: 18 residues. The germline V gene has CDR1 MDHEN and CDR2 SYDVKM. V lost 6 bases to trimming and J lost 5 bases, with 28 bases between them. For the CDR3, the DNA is TGTGCCAGCAGGTCCCGGGACCACCATCCTACCTCTCGATATGGCTACACCTTC. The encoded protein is CASRSRDHHPTSRYGYTF.

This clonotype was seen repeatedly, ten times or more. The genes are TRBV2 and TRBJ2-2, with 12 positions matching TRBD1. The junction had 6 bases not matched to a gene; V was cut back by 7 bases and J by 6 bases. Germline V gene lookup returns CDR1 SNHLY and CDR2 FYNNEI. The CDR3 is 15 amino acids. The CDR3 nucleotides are TGTGCCAGCAAAACCGGGACAGGGGGCGCCGGGGAGCTGTTTTTT. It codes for CASKTGTGGAGELFF.

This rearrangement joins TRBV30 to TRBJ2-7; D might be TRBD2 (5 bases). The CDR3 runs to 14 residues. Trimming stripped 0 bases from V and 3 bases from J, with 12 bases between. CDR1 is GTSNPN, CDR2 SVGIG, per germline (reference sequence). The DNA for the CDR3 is TGTGCCTGGAGTGTGGTTGCGGGCCGCTACGAGCAGTACTTC. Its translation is CAWSVVAGRYEQYF.

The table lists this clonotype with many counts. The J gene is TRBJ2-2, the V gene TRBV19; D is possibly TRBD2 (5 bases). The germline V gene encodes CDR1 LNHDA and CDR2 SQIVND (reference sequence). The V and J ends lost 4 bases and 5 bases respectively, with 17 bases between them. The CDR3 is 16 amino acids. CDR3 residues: CASSKGGRSPTGELFF. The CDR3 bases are TGTGCCAGTAGTAAAGGAGGACGTAGTCCTACCGGGGAGCTGTTTTTT. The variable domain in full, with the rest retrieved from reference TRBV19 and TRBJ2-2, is DGGITQSPKYLFRKEGQNVTLSCEQNLNHDAMYWYRQDPGQGLRLIYYSQIVNDFQKGDIAEGYSVSREKKESFPLTVTSAQKNPTAFYLCASSKGGRSPTGELFFGEGSRLTVL.